The clone carrying this TCR beta chain was seen more than once but under ten times. The antigen is not known. The 5'RACE template-switching step produced TCR cDNA and added a universal primer site and UMIs. TCRdb called the 5' RACE reads again in MiXCR, with one record for every CDR3 protein. This sample has a few hundred thousand distinct CDR3 sequences, with approximately 13% found just once. This sample stems from a study of T cells after yellow fever vaccination. Study conclusions and caveats: Highly abundant clonotypes carried over from the bulk population could end up in FACS-sorted repertoires as contaminants. Post-booster samples contained most primary-vaccination clones (approximately 95% CD4, about 90% CD8).

The CDR3 loop spans 14 amino acids. The V end was cut by 2 bases, the J end by 3 bases, with 12 bases between. Germline V gene lookup returns CDR1 SGHRS and CDR2 YFSETQ. V usage is TRBV5-1 and J usage is TRBJ2-7, with D unclear. The material was CD4+ T cells sorted from PBMCs, obtained 45 days after the yellow fever booster vaccination. This receptor was obtained from a young man who received the YFV17D yellow fever vaccine. The CDR3 loop is CASSLALGIYEQYF. In DNA, the CDR3 is TGCGCCAGCAGCTTAGCCTTAGGGATCTACGAGCAGTACTTC.